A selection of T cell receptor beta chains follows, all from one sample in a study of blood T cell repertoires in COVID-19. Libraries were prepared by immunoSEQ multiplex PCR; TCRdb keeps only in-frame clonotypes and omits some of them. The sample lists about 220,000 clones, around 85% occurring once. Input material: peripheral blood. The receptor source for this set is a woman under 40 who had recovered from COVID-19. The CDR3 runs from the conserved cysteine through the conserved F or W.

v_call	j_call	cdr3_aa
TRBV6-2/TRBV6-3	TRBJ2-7	CASSYRQGLSYEQYF
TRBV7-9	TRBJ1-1	CASSTRDRKPTEAFF
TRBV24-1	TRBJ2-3	CATSGGAFGATQYF
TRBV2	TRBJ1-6	CASCQGNSPLHF
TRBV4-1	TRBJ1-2	CASSQVQGDYGYTF
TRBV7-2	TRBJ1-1	CASSPDRGGEAFF
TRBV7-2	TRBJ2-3	CASSLVAEATDTQYF
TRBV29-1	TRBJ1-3	CSVERGTGNTIYF
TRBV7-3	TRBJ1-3	CASSLRGGPSSPGNTIYF
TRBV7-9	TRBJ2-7	CASSFFDRAYEQYF
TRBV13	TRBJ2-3	CASSLEVTVTDTQYF
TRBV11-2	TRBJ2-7	CASSYHGDSYEQYF
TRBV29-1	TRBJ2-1	CSVEGSSFTHYNEQFF
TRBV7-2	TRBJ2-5	CASSPKRGSGRQETQYF
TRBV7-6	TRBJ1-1	CASSSLPGNTEAFF
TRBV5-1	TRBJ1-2	CASSGGSGAVYGYTF
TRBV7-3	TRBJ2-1	CASSLYGGPDNEQFF
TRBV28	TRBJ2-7	CASSPLGSYSGGYEQYF
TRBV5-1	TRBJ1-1	CASSLRGKTEAFF
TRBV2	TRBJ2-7	CASSSEGTSAYEQYF
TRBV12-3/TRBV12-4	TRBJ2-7	CASSVAGLGTRYF
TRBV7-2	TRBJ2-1	CASSFRDSFYNEQFF
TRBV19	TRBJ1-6	CASSENRESYNSPLHF
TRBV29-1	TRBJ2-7	CSAVGTADEQYF
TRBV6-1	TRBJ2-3	CASSVFKGAGTDTQYF
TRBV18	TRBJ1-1	CASSPGQGAFFTEAFF